A single T cell receptor beta chain is shown here with its context. The sample originates from a study of blood T cell repertoires in COVID-19. For the study at large: The United States, Italy and Spain supplied acute and convalescent COVID-19 samples.

Sequencing was performed with immunoSEQ multiplex PCR; in TCRdb, only in-frame clones are kept and a portion is missing. Seen here are under 200,000 clones, 70% to 90% observed once, and the top ten hold about 2.7%. The CDR3 is 15 amino acids. Germline V gene lookup returns CDR1 SGHRS and CDR2 YFSETQ. Trimming shortened V by 4 bases and J by 4 bases, and 15 bases separated the two germline ends. The sequenced material came from peripheral blood. The TCR originated in a man aged 35-49 years with active or convalescent COVID-19. The chain employs TRBV5-1 and TRBJ2-1, with D perhaps matching TRBD2 (7 bases). The chain's CDR3 is CASSSGTRIYNEQFF. In DNA form, the CDR3 reads TGCGCCAGCAGCAGCGGGACAAGGATTTACAATGAGCAGTTCTTC.